This TCR beta chain was identified during a study of T and B cells in COVID-19 patients. Looking at the study overall: Of 20 to 25 active-infection patients, over 9 were critically ill with mechanical ventilation or extracorporeal membrane oxygenation.

Study-level results: There were some 2,300 TCR clusters exclusive to the recovered cohort, 31 with low generation probability.

From blood, about 240-550 ng of genomic DNA served as TRB template. J gave up 7 bases and V 3 bases, and 6 bases lay outside the gene matches. Germline lookup yields CDR1 MNHEY and CDR2 SMNVEV (reference sequence). The CDR3 has 15 amino acids. By sample share, this clonotype is medium-sized (0.01 to 0.1%). Its antigen is unknown. Multiplex PCR with BIOMED2 TRB-A/B primer pools amplified TRB rearrangements. TCRdb reprocessed the multiplex PCR reads via MiXCR and lists one record per CDR3 protein. The repertoire includes fewer than 10,000 distinct CDR3 sequences, over 25% of them detected once, and roughly a quarter sits in the top ten.

J is TRBJ2-1 and V is TRBV27; 10 nucleotides align to TRBD2. This receptor was identified in a human donor who had recovered from COVID-19. The sequencing input was blood. The CDR3 nucleotides read TGTGCCAGCAGTTTGGACCTAGCGGGAGATAATGAGCAGTTCTTC. It codes for CASSLDLAGDNEQFF.